The clone carrying this T cell receptor beta chain was seen only a few times. Antigen specificity is unknown. Clones were read by immunoSEQ multiplex PCR, and TCRdb kept only the in-frame ones, dropping some. The sample yields roughly 250,000 clones, 70% seen once. This entry comes from a study of cytotoxic CD8 clonotypes in ibrutinib-treated CLL. The overall study: Partial response was seen in around 24 patients and complete response in 2; after median 68 months, about 14 stayed remitted, 12 progressed.

Study results and limitations: Upon ibrutinib response clonality rose, and upon progression it fell back toward baseline.

Germline loops: CDR1 MNHEY, CDR2 SVGAGI. This CDR3 has 12 amino acids. Trimming pared 11 bases from V and 1 base from J, leaving 9 bases between. The TCR comes from a human donor with chronic lymphocytic leukemia. The sample was PBMCs, taken after 24 months of ibrutinib treatment. The chain joins TRBV6-5 to TRBJ2-4; a weak D match, TRBD2 (6 bases). The chain's CDR3 is CAVTSAKNIQYF. DNA for the CDR3: TGTGCCGTAACTAGCGCCAAAAACATTCAGTACTTC.